This TCR beta chain was recovered during a study of T cell changes during pregnancy in multiple sclerosis. Only in-frame clones appear in the TCRdb table, and some are missing; sequencing was by immunoSEQ multiplex PCR. The table includes 64,000 or so clones, about 96% detected once. The material sequenced was CD8+ T cells from peripheral blood mononuclear cells, taken after pregnancy. The receptor was isolated from a female donor with multiple sclerosis, enrolled in a pregnancy study.

The CDR3 nucleotides are TGTGCCAGCAGTGAAGCTAAAATGGACAGGGACCTCCAATACGAGCAGTACTTC. Protein sequence: CASSEAKMDRDLQYEQYF. The gene calls are TRBV6-1 and TRBJ2-7; TRBD1 aligns across 8 bases. The germline V gene has CDR1 MNHNS and CDR2 SASEGT. After removal of 0 bases from V and 4 bases from J, the junction contained 14 bases not matched to a gene. This CDR3 comprises 18 residues.